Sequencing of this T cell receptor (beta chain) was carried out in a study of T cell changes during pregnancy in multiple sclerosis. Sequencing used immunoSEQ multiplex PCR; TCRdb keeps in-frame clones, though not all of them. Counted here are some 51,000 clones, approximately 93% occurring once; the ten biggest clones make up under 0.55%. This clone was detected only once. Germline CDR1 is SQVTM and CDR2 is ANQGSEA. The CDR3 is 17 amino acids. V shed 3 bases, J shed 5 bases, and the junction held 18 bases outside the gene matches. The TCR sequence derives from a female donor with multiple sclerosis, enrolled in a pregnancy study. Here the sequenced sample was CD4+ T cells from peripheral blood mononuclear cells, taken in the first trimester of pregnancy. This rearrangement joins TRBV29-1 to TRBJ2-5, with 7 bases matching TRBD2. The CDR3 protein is CSVESGNGGVLWETQYF. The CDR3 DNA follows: TGCAGCGTTGAGTCGGGGAATGGGGGGGTCCTATGGGAGACCCAGTACTTC.